This passage covers 27 T cell receptor beta chains from one sample sequenced in a study of T-cell memory formation after mild COVID-19. TCRdb passed the 5' RACE reads through MiXCR, listing each CDR3 protein once. This table holds about 470,000 distinct CDR3 sequences, about 20% found once. The sample consisted of PBMCs or a T cell subset sorted from them (not recorded which). These receptor sequences come from an adult woman who had mild COVID-19 (a few samples of this study predate the infection). Cell type and time point are not known.

The gene calls are TRBV24-1 and TRBJ2-1; TRBD2 matches at 11 bases. V gave up 4 bases and J gave up 6 bases; unmatched junction bases: 7. This CDR3 is built from 16 residues. Germline CDR1 and CDR2: KGHDR and SFDVKD. CDR3 region: CATSDVGSGRVNEQFF. CDR3 coding DNA: TGTGCCACCAGTGACGTTGGTAGCGGGAGGGTCAATGAGCAGTTCTTC.

The genes are TRBV5-6 and TRBJ2-5, with 9 nucleotides matching TRBD2. CDR1 and CDR2 from the germline V gene are SGHDT and YYEEEE. Losses at the gene ends were 4 bases for V and 5 bases for J; bases not matched to a gene: 6. CDR3 length: 14 residues. In DNA, the CDR3 is TGTGCCAGCAGCGGACTAGCGAGCATGGAGACCCAGTACTTC. Its protein product is CASSGLASMETQYF.

This clonotype showed up just a few times. V is TRBV7-6 and J is TRBJ2-1; 11 bases map to TRBD2. The CDR3 has 17 residues. With V trimmed by 1 base and J by 8 bases, 10 bases remained unmatched. CDR1 is SGHVS, CDR2 FNYEAQ, per germline. The CDR3 DNA follows: TGTGCCAGCAGCTTAGTTACCTTAGCGGGAGGGCCTGATGAGCAGTTCTTC. This gives the protein CASSLVTLAGGPDEQFF.

The chain joins TRBV27 to TRBJ2-7; the match to TRBD2 covers 9 bases. Trimming at V came to 6 bases and at J to 7 bases, leaving 13 bases not matched to a gene. There are 15 residues in the CDR3. Germline V gene lookup returns CDR1 MNHEY and CDR2 SMNVEV (reference sequence). The CDR3 loop is CASSLFAAGGSEQYF. CDR3 nucleotides: TGTGCCAGCAGCCTCTTTGCAGCGGGAGGAAGTGAGCAGTACTTC.

This clonotype has just a few counts. This chain links TRBV12-3 or TRBV12-4 with TRBJ2-7, with 8 bases lining up with TRBD1. The junction had 7 bases not matched to a gene; V was cut back by 5 bases and J by 4 bases. The CDR3 covers 14 residues. The DNA for the CDR3 is TGTGCCAGCAGTAGACGACAGGGGACTTACGAGCAGTACTTC. This codes for CASSRRQGTYEQYF.

The chain carries TRBV30 and TRBJ1-1; D uncertain. CDR1 is GTSNPN and CDR2 is SVGIG in the germline V gene (reference sequence). The CDR3 totals 13 residues. Deletions cut 0 bases from V and 2 bases from J, with 7 bases between. CDR3 DNA sequence: TGTGCCTGGAGTGTACCGGAAAACACTGAAGCTTTCTTT. Translating it yields CAWSVPENTEAFF.

The CDR3: CASSLIAGGPGGGETQYF. The DNA for the CDR3 is TGTGCCAGCAGCCTTATAGCGGGAGGGCCTGGAGGTGGAGAGACCCAGTACTTC. This chain joins TRBV4-2 and TRBJ2-5, with 11 bases aligning to TRBD2. This CDR3 contains 18 residues. V was clipped by 4 bases and J by 4 bases; unmatched bases: 14. Germline CDR1 is LGHNA and CDR2 is YNFKEQ.

The V gene is TRBV27, the J gene TRBJ2-7; D uncertain. The germline V gene has CDR1 MNHEY and CDR2 SMNVEV (reference sequence). The CDR3 contains 13 residues. Trimming took 8 bases from V and 5 from J, leaving 16 bases between them. This chain's CDR3 is CASGVGLANEQYF. In nucleotides, the CDR3 is TGTGCCAGCGGTGTAGGGTTGGCGAACGAGCAGTACTTC.

The J gene is TRBJ2-1, the V gene TRBV5-1; D may be TRBD1 (5 bases). Trimming removed 0 bases at V and 6 bases at J, with 13 bases between. Germline CDR1 reads SGHRS; CDR2 reads YFSETQ. CDR3 size: 15 residues. The CDR3 nucleotides are TGCGCCAGCAGCTTGGACCAGGGTTGGTCCAATGAGCAGTTCTTC. Encoded protein: CASSLDQGWSNEQFF.

The rearrangement links TRBV12-3 or TRBV12-4 to TRBJ2-3; D is perhaps TRBD2 (6 bases). V was trimmed by 7 bases and J by 5 bases, leaving 22 bases between them. The CDR3 covers 16 residues. The CDR3 sequence is CASIPAGGVPGDTQYF. DNA for the CDR3: TGTGCCAGCATTCCAGCTGGAGGGGTGCCGGGAGATACGCAGTATTTT.

In its sample, this clonotype was seen a few times. The chain has TRBV20-1 and TRBJ1-2, with TRBD1 identical over 8 bases. Germline loops: CDR1 DFQATT, CDR2 SNEGSKA (reference sequence). After removal of 5 bases from V and 7 bases from J, the junction contained 3 bases not matched to a gene. The CDR3 contains 11 residues. CDR3 region: CSAGQGGGYTF. Here the CDR3 DNA reads TGCAGTGCTGGACAGGGAGGTGGCTACACCTTC.

The chain recombines TRBV7-3 with TRBJ1-1; possible D gene TRBD1, 6 bases. The CDR3 spans 13 residues. Germline V gene lookup returns CDR1 SGHTA and CDR2 FQGTGA. The germline V and J ends were trimmed by 5 bases and 3 bases, with 10 bases remaining between them. CDR3 nucleotide sequence: TGTGCCAGCAGCCCAGGGGCCTACACTGAAGCTTTCTTT. It yields the protein CASSPGAYTEAFF.

The chain joins TRBV10-3 to TRBJ2-7; D ambiguous. This CDR3 is built from 13 residues. V was trimmed by 4 bases and J by 6 bases, leaving 13 bases between them. Germline-derived CDR1 and CDR2 are ENHRY and SYGVKD. The CDR3 loop reads CAISGRLSSEQYF. DNA for the CDR3: TGTGCCATCAGTGGACGGCTTAGTTCCGAGCAGTACTTC.

Concerning this clonotype itself: At one end, the junction sequence differs from germline, possibly due to a read error. The V call is TRBV7-9, the J call TRBJ2-1, with 8 bases lining up with TRBD1. CDR1 and CDR2 (germline): SEHNR, FQNEAQ (reference sequence). The CDR3 spans 19 residues. The DNA for the CDR3 is TGTTCCAGCAGCTTAGACCTCGGGGAGAGTACAGGGGGATACAATGAGCAGTTCTTC. Residues: CSSSLDLGESTGGYNEQFF.

Only a few counts were recorded for this clonotype. The chain combines TRBV9 with TRBJ2-1, with D unresolved. Germline CDR1 SGDLS, CDR2 YYNGEE. The CDR3 runs to 15 residues. V was pared by 0 bases and J by 6 bases, with 13 bases between. The CDR3 DNA sequence: TGTGCCAGCAGCGTAGGGCCATCGGACGGCAATGAGCAGTTCTTC. This gives the protein CASSVGPSDGNEQFF.

This clonotype was seen more than once but under ten times. V gene TRBV20-1 combines with J gene TRBJ1-6; D uncertain. The germline V gene encodes CDR1 DFQATT and CDR2 SNEGSKA (reference sequence). V shed 0 bases and J shed 5 bases, with 17 bases lying between them. The CDR3 has 17 amino acids. The CDR3 protein is CSARDLTREDHNSPLHF. The CDR3 region has the DNA TGCAGTGCTAGAGATTTGACCAGAGAGGATCATAATTCACCCCTCCACTTT.

The gene calls are TRBV4-2 and TRBJ1-5; no definite D call. The V and J ends lost 2 bases and 4 bases respectively, with 9 bases between them. CDR3 size: 14 residues. CDR1 LGHNA and CDR2 YNFKEQ come from the germline V gene. The CDR3 DNA reads as TGTGCCAGCAGCCAACTTCACGGGAATCAGCCCCAGCATTTT. Translated, it gives CASSQLHGNQPQHF.

Only a few counts were recorded for this clonotype. V is TRBV20-1 and J is TRBJ1-1; D gene uncertain. CDR1 is DFQATT and CDR2 is SNEGSKA in the germline V gene (reference sequence). The CDR3 has 14 residues. Trimming stripped 6 bases from V and 0 bases from J, with 14 bases between. This CDR3 reads CSASLRALNTEAFF. The CDR3 region has the DNA TGCAGTGCCAGCCTACGGGCTCTGAACACTGAAGCTTTCTTT.

V and J are TRBV11-3 and TRBJ1-1; 9 positions match TRBD1. The CDR3 runs to 15 residues. V was clipped by 6 bases and J by 5 bases; unmatched bases: 10. Germline V CDR1 and CDR2: SGHNT, YENEEA. CDR3 DNA sequence: TGTGCCAGCAGTCCCCCACAGGGGGCTGGTACTGAAGCTTTCTTT. The encoded protein is CASSPPQGAGTEAFF.

The chain carries TRBV2 and TRBJ2-7; 9 bases are shared with TRBD1. CDR1 SNHLY and CDR2 FYNNEI come from the germline V gene. This CDR3 spans 14 amino acids. The trim removed 8 bases at V and 4 bases at J, leaving 9 bases unmatched. CDR3: CASGRQGGVYEQYF. The CDR3 DNA is TGTGCCAGCGGACGACAGGGGGGTGTTTACGAGCAGTACTTC.

V gene TRBV6-6 combines with J gene TRBJ2-7, with a possible D match to TRBD2 (5 bases). The V end was cut by 2 bases, the J end by 3 bases, with 8 bases between. The germline V gene has CDR1 MNHNY and CDR2 SVGAGI (reference sequence). The CDR3 is made up of 13 amino acids. The CDR3 nucleotides are TGTGCCAGCAGTTACGAGGGCTACTACGAGCAGTACTTC. This translates into CASSYEGYYEQYF.

This clonotype was seen only a few times. V gene TRBV7-9 combines with J gene TRBJ2-7; the D gene is possibly TRBD1 (6 bases). V was clipped by 4 bases and J by 0 bases, with 13 bases between them. CDR1 and CDR2 from the germline V gene are SEHNR and FQNEAQ (reference sequence). CDR3 length: 15 residues. The CDR3 nucleotides are TGTGCCAGCAGCTCCCGACAGGACAGCTCCTACGAGCAGTACTTC. This translates into CASSSRQDSSYEQYF.

The CDR3 region is CASSYLSTGRYF. DNA of the CDR3: TGTGCCAGCAGTTATCTAAGTACGGGGCGATACTTC. V gene TRBV6-2 or TRBV6-3 combines with J gene TRBJ2-7; tentatively, D is TRBD1 or TRBD2 (5 bases each). The CDR3 totals 12 residues. CDR1 is MNHEY, CDR2 SVGEGT, per germline. V lost 3 bases and J 13 bases, leaving 16 bases between the germline ends.

This clonotype was detected many times. The CDR3 loop reads CASSGGTLAYEQYF. CDR3 nucleotides: TGTGCCAGCAGTGGGGGGACACTGGCCTACGAGCAGTACTTC. V gene TRBV27 combines with J gene TRBJ2-7, with D perhaps matching TRBD1 or TRBD2 (6 bases each). Germline loops: CDR1 MNHEY, CDR2 SMNVEV (reference sequence). This CDR3 contains 14 residues. The V gene lost 5 bases and the J gene lost 2 bases, with 13 bases spanning the gap.

The V and J genes are TRBV11-2 and TRBJ1-1; unclear D gene. V lost 5 bases and J 0 bases, leaving 10 bases between the germline ends. Looked up from germline, CDR1 is SGHAT and CDR2 is FQNNGV. The CDR3 totals 14 residues. DNA of the CDR3: TGTGCCAGCAGCGGCACGGAGATGAACACTGAAGCTTTCTTT. The encoded protein is CASSGTEMNTEAFF.

This clonotype was recorded a few times. The chain recombines TRBV7-3 with TRBJ2-3; 14 bases line up with TRBD2. The V segment lost 5 bases and the J segment 4 bases; nucleotides outside the gene matches: 5. The germline V gene encodes CDR1 SGHTA and CDR2 FQGTGA. The CDR3 is 16 residues long. CDR3 DNA sequence: TGTGCCAGCAGCCGACTAGCGGGGGGGCTGGCAGATACGCAGTATTTT. This codes for CASSRLAGGLADTQYF.

The V call is TRBV29-1, the J call TRBJ1-2; TRBD1 agrees at 9 bases. With V trimmed by 1 base and J by 2 bases, 5 bases remained unmatched. Germline V gene sequence: CDR1 SQVTM, CDR2 ANQGSEA. The CDR3 consists of 15 residues. CDR3 protein: CSVEGHRGQNYGYTF. In nucleotides, the CDR3 is TGCAGCGTTGAAGGGCACAGGGGGCAAAACTATGGCTACACCTTC.